This TCR beta chain was obtained from a study of T cells in Graves' hyperthyroidism and ophthalmopathy. General study findings and limits: Ophthalmopathy, which appeared later, was predicted by the model a median 6.5 months before onset.

Germline CDR1 is MGHRA and CDR2 is YSYEKL. The CDR3 is 14 amino acids. V gave up 1 base and J gave up 5 bases, with 11 bases separating them. This clonotype occurred a few times. Its antigen is still unknown. Amplified regions were TCR beta CDR3 sequences from RNA transcripts. When the TCR CDR3 underwent first-round RT-PCR, the HTBI primer set was used. TCRdb re-called the multiplex PCR reads with MiXCR, one entry per CDR3 protein. The profile shows about 400,000 distinct CDR3 sequences, roughly 13% of them singletons. Sequencing was done on a sample of blood. V is TRBV4-1 and J is TRBJ2-5; D is unresolved. The receptor's source is a woman aged 18-29 years with Graves' hyperthyroidism. CDR3 bases: TGCGCCAGCAGCCAAGGCATTTCTGGGGAGACCCAGTACTTC. Amino acids: CASSQGISGETQYF.